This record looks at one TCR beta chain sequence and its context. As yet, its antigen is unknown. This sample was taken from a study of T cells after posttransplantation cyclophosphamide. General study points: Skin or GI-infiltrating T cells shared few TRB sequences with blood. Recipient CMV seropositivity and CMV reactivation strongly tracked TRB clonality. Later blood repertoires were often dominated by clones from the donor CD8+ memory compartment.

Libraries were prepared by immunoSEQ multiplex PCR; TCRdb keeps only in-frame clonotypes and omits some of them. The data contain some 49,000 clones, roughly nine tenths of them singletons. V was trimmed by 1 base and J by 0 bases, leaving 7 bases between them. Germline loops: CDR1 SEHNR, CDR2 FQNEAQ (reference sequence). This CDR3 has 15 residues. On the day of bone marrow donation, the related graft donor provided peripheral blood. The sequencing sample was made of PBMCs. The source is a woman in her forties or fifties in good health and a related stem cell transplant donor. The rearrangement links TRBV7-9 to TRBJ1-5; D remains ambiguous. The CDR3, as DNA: TGTGCCAGCAGCTTAGACTCGCTTAGCAATCAGCCCCAGCATTTT. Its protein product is CASSLDSLSNQPQHF.